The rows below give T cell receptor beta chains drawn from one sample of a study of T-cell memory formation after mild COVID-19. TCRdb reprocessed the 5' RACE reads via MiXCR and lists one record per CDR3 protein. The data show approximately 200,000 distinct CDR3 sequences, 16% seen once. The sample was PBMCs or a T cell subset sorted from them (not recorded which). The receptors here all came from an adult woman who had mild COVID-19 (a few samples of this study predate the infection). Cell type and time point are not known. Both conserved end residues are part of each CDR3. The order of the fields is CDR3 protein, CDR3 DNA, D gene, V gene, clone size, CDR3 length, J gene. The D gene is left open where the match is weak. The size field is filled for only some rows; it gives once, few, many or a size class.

CDR3aa: CASSPGQKREQYF
CDR3nt: TGTGCCAGCAGCCCGGGACAGAAACGCGAGCAGTACTTC
d_gene: TRBD1
v_gene: TRBV5-5
abundance: many
len: 13
j_gene: TRBJ2-7

CDR3aa: CAISENRAGTGGETQYF
CDR3nt: TGTGCCATCAGTGAAAATAGGGCCGGGACAGGGGGAGAGACCCAGTACTTC
d_gene: TRBD1
v_gene: TRBV10-3
abundance: few
len: 17
j_gene: TRBJ2-5

CDR3aa: CASSVYETQYF
CDR3nt: TGTGCCAGCAGTGTCTACGAGACCCAGTACTTC
d_gene: .
v_gene: TRBV2
abundance: .
len: 11
j_gene: TRBJ2-5

CDR3aa: CSASLAGTSMYNEQFF
CDR3nt: TGCAGTGCGAGTCTAGCGGGAACCTCAATGTACAATGAGCAGTTCTTC
d_gene: TRBD2
v_gene: TRBV20-1
abundance: many
len: 16
j_gene: TRBJ2-1

CDR3aa: CASSYGGAGAFF
CDR3nt: TGTGCCAGCAGTTACGGGGGGGCCGGAGCTTTCTTT
d_gene: .
v_gene: TRBV6-6
abundance: few
len: 12
j_gene: TRBJ1-1

CDR3aa: CASSLSGAGNQPQHF
CDR3nt: TGTGCCAGCAGTTTAAGTGGGGCGGGCAATCAGCCCCAGCATTTT
d_gene: .
v_gene: TRBV27
abundance: few
len: 15
j_gene: TRBJ1-5

CDR3aa: CSVRGGMNTEAFF
CDR3nt: TGCAGCGTGAGGGGGGGGATGAACACTGAAGCTTTCTTT
d_gene: .
v_gene: TRBV29-1
abundance: few
len: 13
j_gene: TRBJ1-1

CDR3aa: CSARDGTLVAKNIQYF
CDR3nt: TGCAGTGCTAGAGACGGGACCCTGGTTGCCAAAAACATTCAGTACTTC
d_gene: .
v_gene: TRBV20-1
abundance: .
len: 16
j_gene: TRBJ2-4

CDR3aa: CSARLAGETQYF
CDR3nt: TGCAGTGCTAGACTAGCGGGAGAGACCCAGTACTTC
d_gene: TRBD2
v_gene: TRBV20-1
abundance: .
len: 12
j_gene: TRBJ2-5

CDR3aa: CASSHGQGGNSPLHF
CDR3nt: TGTGCCAGCAGTCACGGACAGGGGGGAAATTCACCCCTCCACTTT
d_gene: TRBD1
v_gene: TRBV6-6
abundance: .
len: 15
j_gene: TRBJ1-6

CDR3aa: CASNTDRVKPQHF
CDR3nt: TGTGCCAGCAATACGGACAGGGTGAAGCCCCAGCATTTT
d_gene: TRBD1
v_gene: TRBV2
abundance: .
len: 13
j_gene: TRBJ1-5

CDR3aa: CASSPLDRGDYGYTF
CDR3nt: TGCGCCAGCAGCCCCTTAGACAGGGGAGACTATGGCTACACCTTC
d_gene: TRBD1
v_gene: TRBV4-1
abundance: .
len: 15
j_gene: TRBJ1-2

CDR3aa: CASSLAGAPGSSPLHF
CDR3nt: TGTGCCAGCAGCTTGGCCGGGGCGCCCGGAAGCTCACCCCTCCACTTT
d_gene: .
v_gene: TRBV5-6
abundance: .
len: 16
j_gene: TRBJ1-6

CDR3aa: CSARYLRETKYF
CDR3nt: TGCAGTGCTAGATACCTCCGGGAGACCAAGTACTTC
d_gene: .
v_gene: TRBV20-1
abundance: .
len: 12
j_gene: TRBJ2-5

CDR3aa: CASSLSSNGHNEQFF
CDR3nt: TGTGCCAGCAGTTTGAGTAGTAATGGCCACAATGAGCAGTTCTTC
d_gene: .
v_gene: TRBV12-3/TRBV12-4
abundance: once
len: 15
j_gene: TRBJ2-1

CDR3aa: CASSLDGGYEQYF
CDR3nt: TGTGCCAGCAGCCTCGATGGGGGCTACGAGCAGTACTTC
d_gene: .
v_gene: TRBV28
abundance: few
len: 13
j_gene: TRBJ2-7

CDR3aa: CALTSGGGNTGELFF
CDR3nt: TGTGCCTTGACTAGCGGGGGGGGAAACACCGGGGAGCTGTTTTTT
d_gene: TRBD2
v_gene: TRBV30
abundance: once
len: 15
j_gene: TRBJ2-2